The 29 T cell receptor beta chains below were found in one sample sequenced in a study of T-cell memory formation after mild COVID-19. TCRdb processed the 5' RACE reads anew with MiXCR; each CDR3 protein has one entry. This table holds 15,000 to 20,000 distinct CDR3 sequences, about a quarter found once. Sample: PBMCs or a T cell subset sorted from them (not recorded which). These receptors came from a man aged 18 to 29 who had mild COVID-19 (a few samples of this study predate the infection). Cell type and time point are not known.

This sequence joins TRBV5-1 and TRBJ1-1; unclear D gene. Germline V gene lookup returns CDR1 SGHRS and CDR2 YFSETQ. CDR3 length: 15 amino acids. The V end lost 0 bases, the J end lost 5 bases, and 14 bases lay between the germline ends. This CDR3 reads CASSLVVGVGTEAFF. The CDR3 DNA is TGCGCCAGCAGCTTGGTGGTTGGGGTTGGTACTGAAGCTTTCTTT.

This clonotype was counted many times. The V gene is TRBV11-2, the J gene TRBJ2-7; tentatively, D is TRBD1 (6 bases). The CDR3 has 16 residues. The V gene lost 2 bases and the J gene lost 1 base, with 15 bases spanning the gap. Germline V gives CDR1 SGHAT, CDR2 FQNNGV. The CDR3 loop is CASSLSPRDRSYEQYF. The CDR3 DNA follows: TGTGCCAGCAGCTTAAGCCCCCGAGACAGGTCCTACGAGCAGTACTTC.

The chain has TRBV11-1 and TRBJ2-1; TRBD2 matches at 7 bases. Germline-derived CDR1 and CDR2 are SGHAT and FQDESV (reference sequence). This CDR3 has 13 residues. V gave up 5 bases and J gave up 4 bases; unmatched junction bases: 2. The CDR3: CASSRGGYNEQFF. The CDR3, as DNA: TGTGCCAGCAGCCGGGGAGGGTACAATGAGCAGTTCTTC.

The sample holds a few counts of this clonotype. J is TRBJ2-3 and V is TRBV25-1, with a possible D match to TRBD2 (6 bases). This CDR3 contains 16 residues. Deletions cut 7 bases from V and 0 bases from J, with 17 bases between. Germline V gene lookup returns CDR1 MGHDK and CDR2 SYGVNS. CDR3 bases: TGTGCCAGCAATCGGGGGTGGGGCCCCAGCACAGATACGCAGTATTTT. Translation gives CASNRGWGPSTDTQYF.

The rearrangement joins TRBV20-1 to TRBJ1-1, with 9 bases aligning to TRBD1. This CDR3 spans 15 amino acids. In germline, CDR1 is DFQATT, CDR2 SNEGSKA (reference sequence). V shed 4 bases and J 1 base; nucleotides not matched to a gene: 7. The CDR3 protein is CSAKPQGAPNTEAFF. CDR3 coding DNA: TGCAGTGCTAAGCCACAGGGGGCCCCGAACACTGAAGCTTTCTTT.

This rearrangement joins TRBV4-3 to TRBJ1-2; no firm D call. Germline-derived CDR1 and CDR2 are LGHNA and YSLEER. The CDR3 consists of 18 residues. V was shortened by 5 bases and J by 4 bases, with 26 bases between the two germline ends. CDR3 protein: CASSIGSARSDPFYGYTF. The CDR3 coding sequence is TGCGCCAGCAGCATTGGAAGTGCGCGGTCCGATCCATTCTATGGCTACACCTTC.

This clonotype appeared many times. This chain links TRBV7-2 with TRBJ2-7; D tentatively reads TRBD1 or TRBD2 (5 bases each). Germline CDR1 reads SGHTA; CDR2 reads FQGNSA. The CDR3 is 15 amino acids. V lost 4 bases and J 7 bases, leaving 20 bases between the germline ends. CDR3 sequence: CASSSRDLPWWEQYF. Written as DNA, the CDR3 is TGTGCCAGCAGCTCCCGGGACCTGCCCTGGTGGGAGCAGTACTTC. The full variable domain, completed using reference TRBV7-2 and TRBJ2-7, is GAGVSQSPSNKVTEKGKDVELRCDPISGHTALYWYRQSLGQGLEFLIYFQGNSAPDKSGLPSDRFSAERTGGSVSTLTIQRTQQEDSAVYLCASSSRDLPWWEQYFGPGTRLTVT.

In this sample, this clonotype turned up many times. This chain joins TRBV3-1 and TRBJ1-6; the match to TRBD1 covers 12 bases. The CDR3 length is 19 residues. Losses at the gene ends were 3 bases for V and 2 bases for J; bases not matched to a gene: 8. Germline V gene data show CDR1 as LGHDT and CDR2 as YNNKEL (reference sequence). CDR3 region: CASSHGPGQGATYNSPLHF. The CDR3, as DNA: TGTGCCAGCAGCCATGGGCCGGGACAGGGGGCGACCTATAATTCACCCCTCCACTTT. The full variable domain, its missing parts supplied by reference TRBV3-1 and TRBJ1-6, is DTAVSQTPKYLVTQMGNDKSIKCEQNLGHDTMYWYKQDSKKFLKIMFSYNNKELIINETVPNRFSPKSPDKAHLNLHINSLELGDSAVYFCASSHGPGQGATYNSPLHFGNGTRLTVT.

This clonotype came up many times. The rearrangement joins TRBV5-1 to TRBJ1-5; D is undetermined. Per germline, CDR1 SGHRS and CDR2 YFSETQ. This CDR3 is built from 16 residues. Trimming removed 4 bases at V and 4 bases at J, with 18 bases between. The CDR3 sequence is CASSPDLRGPNQPQHF. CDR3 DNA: TGCGCCAGCAGCCCCGATCTCCGCGGGCCAAATCAGCCCCAGCATTTT.

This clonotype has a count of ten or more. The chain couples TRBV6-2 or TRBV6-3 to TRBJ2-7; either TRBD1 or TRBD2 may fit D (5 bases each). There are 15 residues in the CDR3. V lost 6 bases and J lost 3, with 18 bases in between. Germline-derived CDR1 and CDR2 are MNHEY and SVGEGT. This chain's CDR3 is CASRHLGDLNYEQYF. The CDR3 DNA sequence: TGTGCCAGCAGACACCTAGGGGACCTTAACTACGAGCAGTACTTC.

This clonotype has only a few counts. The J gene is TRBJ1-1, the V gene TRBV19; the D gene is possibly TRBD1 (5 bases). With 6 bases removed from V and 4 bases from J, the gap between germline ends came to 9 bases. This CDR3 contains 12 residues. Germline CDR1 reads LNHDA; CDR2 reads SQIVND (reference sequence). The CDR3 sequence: CASRAGITEAFF. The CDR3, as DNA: TGTGCCAGTAGAGCAGGGATCACTGAAGCTTTCTTT. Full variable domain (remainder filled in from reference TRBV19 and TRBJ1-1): DGGITQSPKYLFRKEGQNVTLSCEQNLNHDAMYWYRQDPGQGLRLIYYSQIVNDFQKGDIAEGYSVSREKKESFPLTVTSAQKNPTAFYLCASRAGITEAFFGQGTRLTVV.

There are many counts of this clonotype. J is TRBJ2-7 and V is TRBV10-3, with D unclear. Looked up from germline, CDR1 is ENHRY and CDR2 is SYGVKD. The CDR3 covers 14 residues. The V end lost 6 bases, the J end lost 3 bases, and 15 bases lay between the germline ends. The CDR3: CAIRSGVAGYEQYV. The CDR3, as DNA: TGTGCCATCAGATCTGGAGTTGCCGGCTACGAGCAGTACGTC.

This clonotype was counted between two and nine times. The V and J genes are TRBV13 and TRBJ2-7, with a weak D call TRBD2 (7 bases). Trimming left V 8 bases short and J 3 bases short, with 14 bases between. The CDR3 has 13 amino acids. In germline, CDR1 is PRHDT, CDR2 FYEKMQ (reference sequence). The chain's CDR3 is CASERRGGYEQYV. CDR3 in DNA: TGTGCCAGCGAGAGGAGGGGGGGCTACGAGCAGTACGTC.

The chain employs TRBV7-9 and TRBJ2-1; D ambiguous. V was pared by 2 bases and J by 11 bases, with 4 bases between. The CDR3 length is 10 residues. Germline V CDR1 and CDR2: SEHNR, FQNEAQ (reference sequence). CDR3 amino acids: CASSLLKQFF. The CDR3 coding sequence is TGTGCCAGCAGCTTATTGAAGCAGTTCTTC.

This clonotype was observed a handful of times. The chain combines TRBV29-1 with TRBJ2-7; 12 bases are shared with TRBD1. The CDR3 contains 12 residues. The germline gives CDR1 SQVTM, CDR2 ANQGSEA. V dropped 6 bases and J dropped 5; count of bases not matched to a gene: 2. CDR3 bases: TGCAGCGTGGGGACAGGGGGCGACGAGCAGTACGTC. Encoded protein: CSVGTGGDEQYV.

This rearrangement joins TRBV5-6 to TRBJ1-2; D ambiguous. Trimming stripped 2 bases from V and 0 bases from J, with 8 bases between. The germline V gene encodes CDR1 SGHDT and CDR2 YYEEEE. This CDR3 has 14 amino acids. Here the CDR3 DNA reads TGTGCCAGCAGCTTTCAGCTCACTAACTATGGCTACACCTTC. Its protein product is CASSFQLTNYGYTF.

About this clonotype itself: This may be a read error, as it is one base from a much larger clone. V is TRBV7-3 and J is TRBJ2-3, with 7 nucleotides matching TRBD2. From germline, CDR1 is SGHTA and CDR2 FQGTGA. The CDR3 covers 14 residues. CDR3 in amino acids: CASSSGTNTVTQYF. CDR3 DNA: TGTGCCAGCAGCTCCGGGACTAACACAGTTACGCAGTATTTT. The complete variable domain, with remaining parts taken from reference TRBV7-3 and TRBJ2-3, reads GAGVSQTPSNKVTEKGKYVELRCDPISGHTALYWYRQSLGQGPEFLIYFQGTGAADDSGLPNDRFFAVRPEGSVSTLKIQRTERGDSAVYLCASSSGTNTVTQYFGPGTRLTVL.

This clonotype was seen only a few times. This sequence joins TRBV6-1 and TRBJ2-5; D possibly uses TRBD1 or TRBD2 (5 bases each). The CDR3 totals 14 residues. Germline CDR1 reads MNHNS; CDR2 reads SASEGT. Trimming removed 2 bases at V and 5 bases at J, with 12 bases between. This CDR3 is CASSEWGLMETQYF. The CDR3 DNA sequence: TGTGCCAGCAGTGAATGGGGGTTGATGGAGACCCAGTACTTC.

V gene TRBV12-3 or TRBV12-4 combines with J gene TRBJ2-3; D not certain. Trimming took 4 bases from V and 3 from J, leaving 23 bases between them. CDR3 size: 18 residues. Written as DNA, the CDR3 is TGTGCCAGCAGTTCTCGATTTTCCCCGGAAGGTCGTACAGATACGCAGTATTTT. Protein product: CASSSRFSPEGRTDTQYF.

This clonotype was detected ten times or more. As DNA, the CDR3 is TGTGCCAGCAGCGTAGGGCCAGCGCGAGGATCCTACGAGCAGTACTTC. Its translation: CASSVGPARGSYEQYF. The genes are TRBV9 and TRBJ2-7, with D uncertain. The V end was cut by 0 bases, the J end by 1 base, with 14 bases between. The germline CDR1 and CDR2 sequences are SGDLS and YYNGEE. The CDR3 has 16 residues.

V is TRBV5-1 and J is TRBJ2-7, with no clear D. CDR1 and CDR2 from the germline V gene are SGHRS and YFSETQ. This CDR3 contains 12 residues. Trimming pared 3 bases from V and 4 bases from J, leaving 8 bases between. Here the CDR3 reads CASSSNGYEQYF. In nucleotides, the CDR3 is TGCGCCAGCAGCTCAAACGGATACGAGCAGTACTTC.

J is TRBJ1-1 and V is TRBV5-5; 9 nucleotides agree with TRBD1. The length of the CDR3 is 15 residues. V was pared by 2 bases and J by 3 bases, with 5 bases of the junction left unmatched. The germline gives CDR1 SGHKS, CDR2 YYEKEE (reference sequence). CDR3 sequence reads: CASSLLQGADTEAFF. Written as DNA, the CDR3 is TGTGCCAGCAGCTTACTACAGGGGGCGGACACTGAAGCTTTCTTT.

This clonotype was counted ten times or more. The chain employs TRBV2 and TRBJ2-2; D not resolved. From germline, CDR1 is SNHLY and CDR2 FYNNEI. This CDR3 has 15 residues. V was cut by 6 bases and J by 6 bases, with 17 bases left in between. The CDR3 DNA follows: TGTGCCAGCAGCGAGGCCGGACCGTGGGCCGGGGAGCTGTTTTTT. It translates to CASSEAGPWAGELFF.

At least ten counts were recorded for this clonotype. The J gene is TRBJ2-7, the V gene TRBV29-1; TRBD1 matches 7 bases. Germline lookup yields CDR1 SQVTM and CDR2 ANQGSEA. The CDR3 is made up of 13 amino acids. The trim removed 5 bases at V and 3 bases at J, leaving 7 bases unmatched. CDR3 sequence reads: CSVKTGNIYEQYF. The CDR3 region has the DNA TGCAGCGTTAAGACAGGGAATATCTACGAGCAGTACTTC.

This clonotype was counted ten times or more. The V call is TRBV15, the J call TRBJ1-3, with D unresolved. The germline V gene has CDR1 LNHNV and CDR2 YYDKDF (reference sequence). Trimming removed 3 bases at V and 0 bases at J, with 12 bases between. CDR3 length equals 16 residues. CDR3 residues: CATSSERRLSGNTIYF. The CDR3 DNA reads TGTGCCACCAGCAGTGAAAGACGGCTCTCTGGAAACACCATATATTTT.

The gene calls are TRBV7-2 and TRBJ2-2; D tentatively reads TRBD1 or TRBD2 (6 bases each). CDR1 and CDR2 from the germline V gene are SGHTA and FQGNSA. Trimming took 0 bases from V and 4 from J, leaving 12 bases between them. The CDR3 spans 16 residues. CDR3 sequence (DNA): TGTGCCAGCAGCTTAGCGTCGGGGGCTGGCACCGGGGAGCTGTTTTTT. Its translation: CASSLASGAGTGELFF.

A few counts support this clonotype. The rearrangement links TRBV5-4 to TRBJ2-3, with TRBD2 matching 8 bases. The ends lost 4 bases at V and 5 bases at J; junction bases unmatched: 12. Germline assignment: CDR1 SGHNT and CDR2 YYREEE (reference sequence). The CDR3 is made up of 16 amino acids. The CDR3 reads CASSVRVRGAGDTQYF. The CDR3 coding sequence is TGTGCCAGCAGCGTGAGGGTGCGGGGGGCCGGAGATACGCAGTATTTT.

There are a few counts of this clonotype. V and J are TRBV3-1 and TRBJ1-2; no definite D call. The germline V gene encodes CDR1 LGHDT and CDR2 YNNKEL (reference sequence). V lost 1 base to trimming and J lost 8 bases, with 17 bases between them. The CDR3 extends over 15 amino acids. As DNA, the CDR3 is TGTGCCAGCAGCCAAGTCCTAACCTTCGGACGGGGCTACACCTTC. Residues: CASSQVLTFGRGYTF.

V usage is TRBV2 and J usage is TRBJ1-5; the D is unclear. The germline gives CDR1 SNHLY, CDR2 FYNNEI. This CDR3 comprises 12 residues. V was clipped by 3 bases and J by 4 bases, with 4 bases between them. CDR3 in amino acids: CASSDGNQPQHF. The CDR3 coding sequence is TGTGCCAGCAGTGATGGGAATCAGCCCCAGCATTTT. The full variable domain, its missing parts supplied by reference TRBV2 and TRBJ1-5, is EPEVTQTPSHQVTQMGQEVILRCVPISNHLYFYWYRQILGQKVEFLVSFYNNEISEKSEIFDDQFSVERPDGSNFTLKIRSTKLEDSAMYFCASSDGNQPQHFGDGTRLSIL.